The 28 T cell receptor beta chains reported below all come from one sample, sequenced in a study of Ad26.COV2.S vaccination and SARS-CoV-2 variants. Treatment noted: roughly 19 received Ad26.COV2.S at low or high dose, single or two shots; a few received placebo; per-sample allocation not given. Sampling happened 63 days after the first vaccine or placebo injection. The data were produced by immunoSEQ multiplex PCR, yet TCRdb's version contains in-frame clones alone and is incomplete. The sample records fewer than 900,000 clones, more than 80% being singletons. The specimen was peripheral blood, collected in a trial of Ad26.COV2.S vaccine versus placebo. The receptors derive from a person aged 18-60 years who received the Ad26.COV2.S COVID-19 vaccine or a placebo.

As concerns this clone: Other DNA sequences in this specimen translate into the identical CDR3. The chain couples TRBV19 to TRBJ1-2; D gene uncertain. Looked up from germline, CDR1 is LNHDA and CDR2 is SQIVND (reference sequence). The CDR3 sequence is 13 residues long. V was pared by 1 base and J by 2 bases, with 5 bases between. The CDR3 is CASSIGRNYGYTF. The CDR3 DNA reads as TGTGCCAGTAGTATAGGCAGAAACTATGGCTACACCTTC. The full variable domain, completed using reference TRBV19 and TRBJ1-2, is DGGITQSPKYLFRKEGQNVTLSCEQNLNHDAMYWYRQDPGQGLRLIYYSQIVNDFQKGDIAEGYSVSREKKESFPLTVTSAQKNPTAFYLCASSIGRNYGYTFGSGTRLTVV.

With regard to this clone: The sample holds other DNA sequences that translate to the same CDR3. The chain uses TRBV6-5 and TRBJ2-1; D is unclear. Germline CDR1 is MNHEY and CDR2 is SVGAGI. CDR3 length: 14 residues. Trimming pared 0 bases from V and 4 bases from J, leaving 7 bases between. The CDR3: CASSYSNSYNEQFF. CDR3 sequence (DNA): TGTGCCAGCAGTTACTCAAACAGTTACAATGAGCAGTTCTTC.

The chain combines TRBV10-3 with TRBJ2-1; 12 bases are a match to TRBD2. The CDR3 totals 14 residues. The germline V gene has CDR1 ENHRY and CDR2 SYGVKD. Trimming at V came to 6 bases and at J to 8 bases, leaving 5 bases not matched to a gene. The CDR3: CAIRRTSGNYEQFF. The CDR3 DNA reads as TGTGCCATCAGGAGGACTAGCGGGAACTATGAGCAGTTCTTC.

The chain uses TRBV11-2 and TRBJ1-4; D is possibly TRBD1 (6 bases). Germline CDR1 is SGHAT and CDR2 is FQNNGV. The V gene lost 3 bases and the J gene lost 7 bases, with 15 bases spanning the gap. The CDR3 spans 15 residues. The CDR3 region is CASSFSQGRSEKLFF. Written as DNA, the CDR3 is TGTGCCAGCAGCTTCTCCCAGGGGCGGAGTGAAAAACTGTTTTTT.

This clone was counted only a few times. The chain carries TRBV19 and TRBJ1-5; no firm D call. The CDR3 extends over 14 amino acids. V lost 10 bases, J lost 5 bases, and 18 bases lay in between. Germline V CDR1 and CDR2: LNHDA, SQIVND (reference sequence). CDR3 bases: TGTGCCATTGGTGACGGACGGGAATATCAGCCCCAGCATTTT. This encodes CAIGDGREYQPQHF.

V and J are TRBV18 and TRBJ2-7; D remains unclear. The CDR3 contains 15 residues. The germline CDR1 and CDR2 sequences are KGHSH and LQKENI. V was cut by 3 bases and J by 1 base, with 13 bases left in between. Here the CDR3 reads CASSPKLGGSYEQYF. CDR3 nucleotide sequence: TGTGCCAGCTCACCGAAGTTGGGTGGATCCTACGAGCAGTACTTC.

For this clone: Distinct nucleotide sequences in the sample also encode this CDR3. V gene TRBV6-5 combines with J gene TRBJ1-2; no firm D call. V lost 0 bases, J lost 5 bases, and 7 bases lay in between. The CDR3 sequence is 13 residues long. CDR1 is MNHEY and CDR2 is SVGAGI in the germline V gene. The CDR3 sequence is CASSYSRGYGYTF. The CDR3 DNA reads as TGTGCCAGCAGTTACTCGCGTGGTTATGGCTACACCTTC.

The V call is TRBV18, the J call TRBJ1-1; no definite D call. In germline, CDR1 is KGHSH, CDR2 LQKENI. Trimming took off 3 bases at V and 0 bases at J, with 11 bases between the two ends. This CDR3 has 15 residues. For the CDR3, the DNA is TGTGCCAGCTCACCCGGGTGGCAAGTGAACACTGAAGCTTTCTTT. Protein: CASSPGWQVNTEAFF.

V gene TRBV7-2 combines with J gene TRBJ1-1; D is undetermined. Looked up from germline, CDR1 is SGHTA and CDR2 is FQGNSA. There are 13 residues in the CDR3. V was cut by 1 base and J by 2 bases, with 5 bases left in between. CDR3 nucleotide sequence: TGTGCCAGCAGCTTAGAACATAACACTGAAGCTTTCTTT. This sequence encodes CASSLEHNTEAFF.

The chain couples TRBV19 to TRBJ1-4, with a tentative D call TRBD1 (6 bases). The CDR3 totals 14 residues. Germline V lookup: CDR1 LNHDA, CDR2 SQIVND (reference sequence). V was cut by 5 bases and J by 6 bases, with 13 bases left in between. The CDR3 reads CASSSQGDYEKLFF. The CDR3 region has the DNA TGTGCCAGTAGTTCACAGGGAGACTATGAAAAACTGTTTTTT.

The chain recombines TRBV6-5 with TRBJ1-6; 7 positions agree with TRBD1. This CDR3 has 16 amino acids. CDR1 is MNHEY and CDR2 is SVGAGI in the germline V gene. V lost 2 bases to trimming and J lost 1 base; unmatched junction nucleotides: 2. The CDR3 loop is CASSYRTGSYNSPLHF. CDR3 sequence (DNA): TGTGCCAGCAGTTACAGGACAGGATCCTATAATTCACCCCTCCACTTT.

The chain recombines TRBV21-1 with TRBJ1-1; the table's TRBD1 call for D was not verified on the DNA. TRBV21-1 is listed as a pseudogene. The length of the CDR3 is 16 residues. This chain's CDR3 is CASSITRQGKNTEAFF. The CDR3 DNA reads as TGTGCCAGCAGCATCACCCGACAGGGAAAGAACACTGAAGCTTTCTTT.

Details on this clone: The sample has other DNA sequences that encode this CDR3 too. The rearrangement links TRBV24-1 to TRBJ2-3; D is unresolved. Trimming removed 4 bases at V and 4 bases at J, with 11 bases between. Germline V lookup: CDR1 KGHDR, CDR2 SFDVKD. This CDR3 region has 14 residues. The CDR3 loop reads CATSDPTSADTQYF. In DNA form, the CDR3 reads TGTGCCACCAGTGACCCCACATCGGCAGATACGCAGTATTTT.

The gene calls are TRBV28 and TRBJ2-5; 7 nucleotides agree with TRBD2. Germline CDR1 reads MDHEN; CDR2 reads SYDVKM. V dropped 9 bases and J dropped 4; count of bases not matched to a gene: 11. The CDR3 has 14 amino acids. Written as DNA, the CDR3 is TGTGCCAGTCGTGGGCGACTAGCAGTAGAGACCCAGTACTTC. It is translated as CASRGRLAVETQYF.

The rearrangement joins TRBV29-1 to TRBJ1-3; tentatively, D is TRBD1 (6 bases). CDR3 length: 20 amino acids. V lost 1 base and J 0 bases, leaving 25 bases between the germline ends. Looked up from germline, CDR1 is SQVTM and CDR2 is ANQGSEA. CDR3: CSVEVWGEGLTGRSGNTIYF. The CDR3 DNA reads TGCAGCGTTGAAGTGTGGGGTGAAGGGCTGACAGGCCGCTCTGGAAACACCATATATTTT.

Here the CDR3 DNA reads TGCGCCAGCAGCTCGGCGGGGGGGACAGGGACCTACGAGCAGTACTTC. This translates into CASSSAGGTGTYEQYF. The rearrangement joins TRBV5-1 to TRBJ2-7; D may correspond to TRBD1 or TRBD2 (9 bases each). CDR1 is SGHRS and CDR2 is YFSETQ in the germline V gene. This CDR3 has 16 residues. Trimming cost V 3 bases and J 2 bases, with 18 bases left between them.

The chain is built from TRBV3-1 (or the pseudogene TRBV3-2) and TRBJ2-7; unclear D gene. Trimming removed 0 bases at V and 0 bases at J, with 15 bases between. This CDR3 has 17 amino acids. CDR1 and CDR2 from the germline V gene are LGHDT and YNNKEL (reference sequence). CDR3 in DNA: TGTGCCAGCAGCCAAGAATCCTTAGCCGAGAGCTCCTACGAGCAGTACTTC. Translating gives CASSQESLAESSYEQYF.

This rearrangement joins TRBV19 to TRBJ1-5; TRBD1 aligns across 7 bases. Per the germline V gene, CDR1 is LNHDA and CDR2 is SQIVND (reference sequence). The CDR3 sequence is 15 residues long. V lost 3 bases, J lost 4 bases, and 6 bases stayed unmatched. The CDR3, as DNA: TGTGCCAGTAGTATCGGACAGGCCCCTAATCAGCCCCAGCATTTT. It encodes CASSIGQAPNQPQHF.

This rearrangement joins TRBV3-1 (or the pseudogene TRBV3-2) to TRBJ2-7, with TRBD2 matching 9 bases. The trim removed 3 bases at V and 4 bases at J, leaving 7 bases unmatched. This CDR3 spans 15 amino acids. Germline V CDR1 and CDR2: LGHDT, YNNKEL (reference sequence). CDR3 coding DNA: TGTGCCAGCAGCCACCTTAGCGGGAGAATTTACGAGCAGTACTTC. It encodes CASSHLSGRIYEQYF.

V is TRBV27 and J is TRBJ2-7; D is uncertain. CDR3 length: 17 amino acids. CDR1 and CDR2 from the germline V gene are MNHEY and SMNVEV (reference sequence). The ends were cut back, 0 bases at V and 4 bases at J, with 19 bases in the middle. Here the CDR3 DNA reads TGTGCCAGCAGTTTATCAGCCGTTCCCTGGTTCGGATACGAGCAGTACTTC. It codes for CASSLSAVPWFGYEQYF.

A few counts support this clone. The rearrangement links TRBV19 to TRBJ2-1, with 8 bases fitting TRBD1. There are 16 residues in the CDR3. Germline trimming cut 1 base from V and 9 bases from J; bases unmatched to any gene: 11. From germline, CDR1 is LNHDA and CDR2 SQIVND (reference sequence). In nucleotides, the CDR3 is TGTGCCAGTAGTATAGCATCCCAGGGGGCGCAGGGTGAGCAGTTCTTC. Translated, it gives CASSIASQGAQGEQFF.

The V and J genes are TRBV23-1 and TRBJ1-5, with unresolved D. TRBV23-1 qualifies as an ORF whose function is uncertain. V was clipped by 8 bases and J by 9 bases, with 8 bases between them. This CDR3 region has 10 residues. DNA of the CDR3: TGCGCCAGCCCCCCGTGGCCCCAGCATTTT. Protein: CASPPWPQHF.

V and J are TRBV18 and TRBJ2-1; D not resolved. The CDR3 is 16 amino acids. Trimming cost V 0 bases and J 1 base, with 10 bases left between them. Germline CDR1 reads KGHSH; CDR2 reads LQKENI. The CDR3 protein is CASSPPVGFSYNEQFF. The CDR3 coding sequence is TGTGCCAGCTCACCACCGGTGGGTTTTTCCTACAATGAGCAGTTCTTC.

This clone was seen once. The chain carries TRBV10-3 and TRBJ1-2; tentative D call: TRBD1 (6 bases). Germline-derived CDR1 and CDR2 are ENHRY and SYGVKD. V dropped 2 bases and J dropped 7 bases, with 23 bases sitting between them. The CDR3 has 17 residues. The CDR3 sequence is CAISELDPGHHPGGYTF. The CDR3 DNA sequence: TGTGCCATCAGTGAGCTCGATCCGGGACACCATCCGGGTGGCTACACCTTC.

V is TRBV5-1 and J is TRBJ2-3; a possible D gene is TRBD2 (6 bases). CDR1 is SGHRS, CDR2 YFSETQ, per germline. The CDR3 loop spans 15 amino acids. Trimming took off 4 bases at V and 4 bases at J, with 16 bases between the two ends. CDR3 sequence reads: CASSLAGGKADTQYF. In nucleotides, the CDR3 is TGCGCCAGCAGCCTGGCTGGGGGGAAGGCAGATACGCAGTATTTT.

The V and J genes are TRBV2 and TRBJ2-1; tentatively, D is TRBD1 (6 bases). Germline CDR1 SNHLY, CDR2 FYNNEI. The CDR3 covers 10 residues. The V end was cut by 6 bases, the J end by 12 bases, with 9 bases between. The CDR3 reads CASRGQTQFF. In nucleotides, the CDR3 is TGTGCCAGCAGAGGACAGACGCAGTTCTTC. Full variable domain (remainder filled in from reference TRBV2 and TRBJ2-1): EPEVTQTPSHQVTQMGQEVILRCVPISNHLYFYWYRQILGQKVEFLVSFYNNEISEKSEIFDDQFSVERPDGSNFTLKIRSTKLEDSAMYFCASRGQTQFFGPGTRLTVL.

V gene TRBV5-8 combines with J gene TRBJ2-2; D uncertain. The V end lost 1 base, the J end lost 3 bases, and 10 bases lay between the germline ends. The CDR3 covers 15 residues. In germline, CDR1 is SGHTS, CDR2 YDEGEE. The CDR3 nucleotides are TGTGCCAGCAGCTTGCACATTAGAGACACCGGGGAGCTGTTTTTT. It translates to CASSLHIRDTGELFF. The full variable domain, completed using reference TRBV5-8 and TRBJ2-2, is EAGVTQSPTHLIKTRGQQATLRCSPISGHTSVYWYQQALGLGLQFLLWYDEGEERNRGNFPPRFSGRQFPNYSSELNVNALELEDSALYLCASSLHIRDTGELFFGEGSRLTVL.

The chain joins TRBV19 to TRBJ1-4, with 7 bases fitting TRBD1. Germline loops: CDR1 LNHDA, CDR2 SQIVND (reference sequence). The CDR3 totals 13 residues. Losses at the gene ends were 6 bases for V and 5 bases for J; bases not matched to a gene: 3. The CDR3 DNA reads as TGTGCCAGTAGGACAGGGAAAAATGAAAAACTGTTTTTT. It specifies CASRTGKNEKLFF. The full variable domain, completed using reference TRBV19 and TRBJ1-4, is DGGITQSPKYLFRKEGQNVTLSCEQNLNHDAMYWYRQDPGQGLRLIYYSQIVNDFQKGDIAEGYSVSREKKESFPLTVTSAQKNPTAFYLCASRTGKNEKLFFGSGTQLSVL.